The 28 T cell receptor beta chains listed next were all sequenced from one sample in a study of blood T cell repertoires in COVID-19. Method: immunoSEQ multiplex PCR; TCRdb's copy keeps in-frame clones and lacks some. The sample holds about 170,000 clones; over 65% are singletons and the top ten take around 2.9%. Sequencing input: peripheral blood. The receptors were sampled from a woman aged 80 or over with acute or convalescent COVID-19.

J is TRBJ1-5 and V is TRBV28, with 8 bases identical to TRBD1. V lost 6 bases and J lost 6; bases outside the gene matches: 10. The CDR3 consists of 15 residues. The germline gives CDR1 MDHEN, CDR2 SYDVKM. CDR3: CASRILTGVSQPQHF. The DNA for the CDR3 is TGTGCCAGCAGAATCTTGACAGGGGTGAGTCAGCCCCAGCATTTT.

The chain carries TRBV28 and TRBJ2-7, with D perhaps matching TRBD2 (5 bases). Trimming removed 7 bases at V and 3 bases at J, with 16 bases between. The germline V gene has CDR1 MDHEN and CDR2 SYDVKM. The CDR3 consists of 14 residues. The CDR3 reads CASTGGGPNYEQYF. The CDR3 coding sequence is TGTGCCAGCACTGGAGGCGGGCCGAACTACGAGCAGTACTTC.

This clone turned up a few times. The gene calls are TRBV3-1 (or the pseudogene TRBV3-2) and TRBJ1-4; D is undetermined. The germline CDR1 and CDR2 sequences are LGHDT and YNNKEL (reference sequence). The CDR3 length is 11 residues. Trimming removed 5 bases from V and 10 bases from J, with 8 bases in between. The CDR3 region is CASSLDGKLFF. Written as DNA, the CDR3 is TGTGCCAGCAGCTTAGATGGAAAACTGTTTTTT.

The chain links TRBV5-1 to TRBJ2-7; 7 positions agree with TRBD1. Unmatched junction bases numbered 5, after V lost 0 bases and J lost 5 bases. Germline V gene lookup returns CDR1 SGHRS and CDR2 YFSETQ. The CDR3 totals 14 residues. The CDR3 protein is CASSLGQGVDEQYF. The CDR3 DNA follows: TGCGCCAGCAGCTTGGGGCAGGGGGTAGACGAGCAGTACTTC.

This chain joins TRBV2 and TRBJ1-1, with 7 bases aligning to TRBD1. The CDR3 sequence is 14 residues long. The germline V gene encodes CDR1 SNHLY and CDR2 FYNNEI. V dropped 4 bases and J dropped 3; count of bases not matched to a gene: 5. The CDR3 spells CASSVTGIYTEAFF. In DNA, the CDR3 is TGTGCCAGCAGTGTGACAGGGATCTACACTGAAGCTTTCTTT.

This clone was seen a handful of times. The chain couples TRBV4-1 to TRBJ2-7; tentatively, D is TRBD1 (5 bases). V gave up 3 bases and J gave up 0 bases, with 15 bases separating them. This CDR3 spans 16 amino acids. Germline V gene lookup returns CDR1 MGHRA and CDR2 YSYEKL. In DNA, the CDR3 is TGCGCCAGCAGCCAGAACCCGACAGAAAGCTCCTACGAGCAGTACTTC. Its translation: CASSQNPTESSYEQYF.

The CDR3 DNA sequence: TGCGCCAGCAGCCAAGAACGGGAGTTCCACGAGCAGTACTTC. Its protein is CASSQEREFHEQYF. The chain has TRBV4-3 and TRBJ2-7, with D maybe TRBD2 (6 bases). The CDR3 totals 14 residues. The V gene lost 0 bases and the J gene lost 5 bases, with 11 bases spanning the gap. Looked up from germline, CDR1 is LGHNA and CDR2 is YSLEER.

The chain is built from TRBV28 and TRBJ1-1; D is unresolved. Germline loops: CDR1 MDHEN, CDR2 SYDVKM. V was clipped by 4 bases and J by 8 bases, with 8 bases between them. The CDR3 has 11 amino acids. This chain's CDR3 is CASSSPREAFF. In nucleotides, the CDR3 is TGTGCCAGCAGTTCTCCCAGGGAAGCTTTCTTT. Variable domain in full (rest from reference TRBV28 and TRBJ1-1): DVKVTQSSRYLVKRTGEKVFLECVQDMDHENMFWYRQDPGLGLRLIYFSYDVKMKEKGDIPEGYSVSREKKERFSLILESASTNQTSMYLCASSSPREAFFGQGTRLTVV.

V is TRBV2 and J is TRBJ2-2, with 9 bases fitting TRBD1. The J segment lost 4 bases and the V segment lost 7 bases, leaving 4 bases of the junction unmatched. Germline-derived CDR1 and CDR2 are SNHLY and FYNNEI. The CDR3 length is 14 residues. CDR3 sequence: CASTGTGITGELFF. In nucleotides, the CDR3 is TGTGCCAGCACCGGGACAGGGATCACCGGGGAGCTGTTTTTT.

The chain uses TRBV2 and TRBJ2-1; D gene ambiguous. Trimming shortened V by 4 bases and J by 6 bases, and 10 bases separated the two germline ends. The CDR3 covers 13 residues. Germline V lookup: CDR1 SNHLY, CDR2 FYNNEI. CDR3 protein: CASSVLPGNEQFF. DNA for the CDR3: TGTGCCAGCAGTGTCCTCCCAGGCAATGAGCAGTTCTTC.

The J gene is TRBJ2-1, the V gene TRBV19, with a tentative D call TRBD1 (6 bases). The CDR3 consists of 15 residues. Trimming removed 6 bases at V and 4 bases at J, with 16 bases between. The germline gives CDR1 LNHDA, CDR2 SQIVND (reference sequence). Written as DNA, the CDR3 is TGTGCCAGTAGCTCCGGGACAAAGGAATACAATGAGCAGTTCTTC. It translates to CASSSGTKEYNEQFF.

This clone has just one count. The chain joins TRBV3-1 (or the pseudogene TRBV3-2) to TRBJ2-5, with 7 bases matching TRBD2. CDR1 is LGHDT and CDR2 is YNNKEL in the germline V gene (reference sequence). After removal of 0 bases from V and 2 bases from J, the junction contained 6 bases not matched to a gene. The CDR3 is made up of 16 amino acids. The CDR3 coding sequence is TGTGCCAGCAGCCAAGATCTGGCTAGCGGACAAGAGACCCAGTACTTC. This codes for CASSQDLASGQETQYF.

The chain employs TRBV5-1 and TRBJ2-5, with 9 bases aligning to TRBD2. V gave up 0 bases and J gave up 5 bases; unmatched junction bases: 8. Germline loops: CDR1 SGHRS, CDR2 YFSETQ. The CDR3 runs 16 residues. In DNA, the CDR3 is TGCGCCAGCAGCTTGGCTTTAGCGGGAGACGAGGAGACCCAGTACTTC. Protein product: CASSLALAGDEETQYF.

V usage is TRBV5-1 and J usage is TRBJ1-1, with 8 bases that match TRBD1. The CDR3 has 16 amino acids. V gave up 0 bases and J gave up 4 bases; unmatched junction bases: 8. CDR1 and CDR2 from the germline V gene are SGHRS and YFSETQ. CDR3 nucleotide sequence: TGCGCCAGCAGCTTGGACGCAGGGGGCGAGGGCACTGAAGCTTTCTTT. Translated: CASSLDAGGEGTEAFF.

CDR3: CASSRGGTGVWEKLFF. The DNA of the CDR3 is TGTGCCAGCAGCCGAGGGGGGACAGGAGTGTGGGAAAAACTGTTTTTT. The rearrangement links TRBV14 to TRBJ1-4, with 8 bases that match TRBD1. V was clipped by 4 bases and J by 8 bases; unmatched bases: 12. In germline, CDR1 is SGHDN, CDR2 FVKESK. The CDR3 is made up of 16 amino acids.

This clone is deemed large. The J gene is TRBJ1-6, the V gene TRBV3-1 (or the pseudogene TRBV3-2); D is unclear. The CDR3 length is 13 residues. Germline-derived CDR1 and CDR2 are LGHDT and YNNKEL (reference sequence). V was pared by 4 bases and J by 4 bases, with 5 bases between. The CDR3 DNA reads as TGTGCCAGCAGCCCGTCGTATAATTCACCCCTCCACTTT. This codes for CASSPSYNSPLHF.

The V gene is TRBV19, the J gene TRBJ1-5, with TRBD1 as a possible D gene (5 bases). CDR3 length equals 14 residues. Per germline, CDR1 LNHDA and CDR2 SQIVND (reference sequence). Trimming removed 10 bases at V and 1 base at J, with 14 bases between. The CDR3: CATAGGRSNQPQHF. CDR3 nucleotide sequence: TGTGCCACGGCGGGGGGTCGCAGCAATCAGCCCCAGCATTTT.

Only one count was recorded for this clone. This chain joins TRBV6-2 or TRBV6-3 and TRBJ2-3; 8 nucleotides align to TRBD1. The CDR3 is 17 amino acids. V lost 5 bases, J lost 3 bases, and 13 bases stayed unmatched. Germline lookup yields CDR1 MNHEY and CDR2 SVGEGT. CDR3 residues: CASSKPTGERITDTQYF. The DNA for the CDR3 is TGTGCCAGCAGTAAACCGACAGGGGAGCGGATTACAGATACGCAGTATTTT.

V is TRBV28 and J is TRBJ2-7; D remains unclear. V lost 1 base and J lost 2, with 9 bases in between. Germline CDR1 reads MDHEN; CDR2 reads SYDVKM. This CDR3 has 14 residues. CDR3 residues: CASSLFPAPYEQYF. The CDR3 bases are TGTGCCAGCAGTTTATTTCCAGCGCCCTACGAGCAGTACTTC.

The chain carries TRBV5-1 and TRBJ1-2; 7 nucleotides align to TRBD1. The CDR3 is 15 amino acids. V dropped 5 bases and J dropped 4; count of bases not matched to a gene: 11. Germline V gene data show CDR1 as SGHRS and CDR2 as YFSETQ. CDR3: CASRQTQGDLYGYTF. The CDR3 DNA reads as TGCGCCAGCAGGCAAACCCAGGGGGATCTCTATGGCTACACCTTC. The full variable domain, in which reference TRBV5-1 and TRBJ1-2 provide the parts outside the CDR3, is KAGVTQTPRYLIKTRGQQVTLSCSPISGHRSVSWYQQTPGQGLQFLFEYFSETQRNKGNFPGRFSGRQFSNSRSEMNVSTLELGDSALYLCASRQTQGDLYGYTFGSGTRLTVV.

The V and J genes are TRBV9 and TRBJ2-1; 12 positions agree with TRBD2. The CDR3 is 15 residues long. The V gene's germline CDR1 is SGDLS and CDR2 YYNGEE. V trimming: 5 bases; J trimming: 5 bases; junction bases outside the gene matches: 5. CDR3 amino acids: CASSPSGRADNEQFF. CDR3 nucleotide sequence: TGTGCCAGCAGTCCTAGCGGGAGGGCCGACAATGAGCAGTTCTTC. Based on the CDR3 plus reference TRBV9 and TRBJ2-1, the full variable domain is DSGVTQTPKHLITATGQRVTLRCSPRSGDLSVYWYQQSLDQGLQFLIQYYNGEERAKGNILERFSAQQFPDLHSELNLSSLELGDSALYFCASSPSGRADNEQFFGPGTRLTVL.

This clone came up once. The chain joins TRBV29-1 to TRBJ2-5, with D maybe TRBD2 (6 bases). V shed 7 bases and J shed 3 bases, with 9 bases lying between them. CDR3 size: 11 residues. Germline CDR1 reads SQVTM; CDR2 reads ANQGSEA. The CDR3 region is CSATREETQYF. CDR3 coding DNA: TGCAGCGCGACTAGGGAAGAGACCCAGTACTTC.

V usage is TRBV6-1 and J usage is TRBJ2-1; 7 bases align to TRBD2. Germline lookup yields CDR1 MNHNS and CDR2 SASEGT. CDR3 size: 16 residues. J gave up 4 bases and V 2 bases, and 8 bases lay outside the gene matches. CDR3 protein: CASSEYSSGNYNEQFF. The CDR3 DNA sequence: TGTGCCAGCAGTGAATATTCAAGCGGGAATTACAATGAGCAGTTCTTC.

V and J are TRBV28 and TRBJ1-2, with 9 bases fitting TRBD1. The trim removed 6 bases at V and 10 bases at J, leaving 9 bases unmatched. Germline lookup yields CDR1 MDHEN and CDR2 SYDVKM. This CDR3 is 13 amino acids long. CDR3 nucleotides: TGTGCCAGCAGAATAGGACAGGGGAGGGTCTACACCTTC. This translates into CASRIGQGRVYTF.

The rearrangement uses TRBV15 and TRBJ1-2; a weak D match, TRBD1 (5 bases). This CDR3 spans 14 amino acids. Trimming left V 3 bases short and J 7 bases short, with 15 bases between. Germline V gene sequence: CDR1 LNHNV, CDR2 YYDKDF (reference sequence). The CDR3 loop reads CATSRGGTSFGYTF. CDR3 in DNA: TGTGCCACCAGCAGGGGCGGGACGTCGTTTGGCTACACCTTC.

This chain joins TRBV5-1 and TRBJ2-1, with 11 positions matching TRBD2. The V gene's germline CDR1 is SGHRS and CDR2 YFSETQ. Trimming took 0 bases from V and 9 from J; bases not matched to a gene: 2. CDR3 length: 14 amino acids. The DNA for the CDR3 is TGCGCCAGCAGCTTGGGACTAGCGGGAATTGAGCAGTTCTTC. It is translated as CASSLGLAGIEQFF. The full variable domain, with the rest looked up from reference TRBV5-1 and TRBJ2-1, is KAGVTQTPRYLIKTRGQQVTLSCSPISGHRSVSWYQQTPGQGLQFLFEYFSETQRNKGNFPGRFSGRQFSNSRSEMNVSTLELGDSALYLCASSLGLAGIEQFFGPGTRLTVL.

The CDR3: CASSHSAGSSYNEQFF. The CDR3 DNA sequence: TGTGCCAGCAGCCACTCCGCGGGGAGCTCCTACAATGAGCAGTTCTTC. The genes are TRBV5-4 and TRBJ2-1; possibly TRBD2 for D (6 bases). With 4 bases removed from V and 0 bases from J, the gap between germline ends came to 14 bases. This CDR3 spans 16 amino acids. The germline V gene encodes CDR1 SGHNT and CDR2 YYREEE (reference sequence).

The V and J genes are TRBV9 and TRBJ2-1; a possible D gene is TRBD2 (6 bases). V lost 0 bases and J 2 bases, leaving 15 bases between the germline ends. The CDR3 spans 17 residues. Germline CDR1 SGDLS, CDR2 YYNGEE. This CDR3 reads CASSVGNSGGPYNEQFF. CDR3 bases: TGTGCCAGCAGCGTAGGAAATAGCGGAGGACCCTACAATGAGCAGTTCTTC.